This note documents a single TCR beta chain sequence. No antigen is known for it. These data belong to a study of shared clonotypes between healthy human individuals. How the authors handled the data: Junction-only sequences without quality scores came from ImmunoSEQ, so filtering differed. Produced via immunoSEQ multiplex PCR; TCRdb's table is partial and in-frame only. That table furnishes V, J and clone size, whereas the DNA furnished D and trimming. In the table there are over 2 million clones, roughly 95% of which are singletons. Among the donors, all were Caucasian adults who lived in Nashville, Tennessee. Germline V lookup: CDR1 SGHRS, CDR2 YFSETQ. There are 14 residues in the CDR3. Unmatched junction bases numbered 7, after V lost 4 bases and J lost 4 bases. Overall study results and limits: The sampled material consisted only of blood, and tissue repertoires are likely to differ. The sharing of 4% to 5.5% of naive CD4 clonotypes was seen across a handful of donors.

Input material: naive CD4+ T cells sorted from blood. As for subset: CD45RA+ positively selected. The clonotype comes from a man between 18 and 29 years old in good health. The genes are TRBV5-1 and TRBJ1-2; 7 nucleotides align to TRBD1. CDR3 residues: CASSGGQDGYGYTF. In DNA, the CDR3 is TGCGCCAGCAGCGGCGGACAGGACGGCTATGGCTACACCTTC.